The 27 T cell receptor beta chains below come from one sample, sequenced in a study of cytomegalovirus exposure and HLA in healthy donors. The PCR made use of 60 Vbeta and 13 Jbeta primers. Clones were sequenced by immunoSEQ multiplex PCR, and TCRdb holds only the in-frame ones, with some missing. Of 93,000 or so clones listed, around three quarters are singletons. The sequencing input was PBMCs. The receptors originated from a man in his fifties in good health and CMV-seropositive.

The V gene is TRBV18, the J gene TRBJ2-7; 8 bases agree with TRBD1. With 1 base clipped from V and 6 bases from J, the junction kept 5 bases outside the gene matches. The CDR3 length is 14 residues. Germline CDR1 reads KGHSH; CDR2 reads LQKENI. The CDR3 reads CASSPLGQEREQYF. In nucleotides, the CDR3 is TGTGCCAGCTCACCACTGGGACAGGAGCGCGAGCAGTACTTC.

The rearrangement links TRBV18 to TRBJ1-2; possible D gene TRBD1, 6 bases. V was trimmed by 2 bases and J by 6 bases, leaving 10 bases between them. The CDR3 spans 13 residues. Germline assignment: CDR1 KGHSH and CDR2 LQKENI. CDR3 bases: TGTGCCAGCTCACCATCTGCAGGGGATGGCTACACCTTC. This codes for CASSPSAGDGYTF.

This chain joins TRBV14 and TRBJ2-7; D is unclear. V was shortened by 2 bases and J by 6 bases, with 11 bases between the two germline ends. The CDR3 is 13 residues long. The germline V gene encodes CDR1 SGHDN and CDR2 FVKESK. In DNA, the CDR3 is TGTGCCAGCAGCCAAACAAAATCTTCCGAGCAGTACTTC. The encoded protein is CASSQTKSSEQYF. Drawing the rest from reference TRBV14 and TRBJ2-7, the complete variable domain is EAGVTQFPSHSVIEKGQTVTLRCDPISGHDNLYWYRRVMGKEIKFLLHFVKESKQDESGMPNNRFLAERTGGTYSTLKVQPAELEDSGVYFCASSQTKSSEQYFGPGTRLTVT.

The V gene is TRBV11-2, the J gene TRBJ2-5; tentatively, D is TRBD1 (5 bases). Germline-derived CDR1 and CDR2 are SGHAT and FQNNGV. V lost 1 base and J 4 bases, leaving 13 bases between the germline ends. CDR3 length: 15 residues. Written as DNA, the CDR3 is TGTGCCAGCAGCTTAGGCCAGGGATTTGGAGAGACCCAGTACTTC. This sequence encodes CASSLGQGFGETQYF.

In DNA, the CDR3 is TGCAGCGTAACGAGTATACAGGGGGTAGGCACAGATACGCAGTATTTT. It translates to CSVTSIQGVGTDTQYF. The rearrangement uses TRBV29-1 and TRBJ2-3; TRBD1 agrees at 8 bases. Looked up from germline, CDR1 is SQVTM and CDR2 is ANQGSEA. Trimming cost V 6 bases and J 1 base; bases outside gene matches: 12. There are 16 residues in the CDR3.

CDR3 region: CASRGGQENYGYTF. CDR3 DNA: TGTGCCAGCAGGGGGGGACAGGAGAACTATGGCTACACCTTC. The J gene is TRBJ1-2, the V gene TRBV5-4; 8 nucleotides agree with TRBD1. The V and J ends lost 5 bases and 2 bases, in that order; junction bases with no gene match: 5. In germline, CDR1 is SGHNT, CDR2 YYREEE (reference sequence). The CDR3 contains 14 residues. Variable domain in full (rest from reference TRBV5-4 and TRBJ1-2): ETGVTQSPTHLIKTRGQQVTLRCSSQSGHNTVSWYQQALGQGPQFIFQYYREEENGRGNFPPRFSGLQFPNYSSELNVNALELDDSALYLCASRGGQENYGYTFGSGTRLTVV.

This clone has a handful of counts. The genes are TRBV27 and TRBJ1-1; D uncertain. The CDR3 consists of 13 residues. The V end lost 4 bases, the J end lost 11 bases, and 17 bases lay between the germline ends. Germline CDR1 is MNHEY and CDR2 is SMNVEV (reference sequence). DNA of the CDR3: TGTGCCAGCAGTTCCACCCCCCCCAACCGGGCTTTCTTT. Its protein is CASSSTPPNRAFF.

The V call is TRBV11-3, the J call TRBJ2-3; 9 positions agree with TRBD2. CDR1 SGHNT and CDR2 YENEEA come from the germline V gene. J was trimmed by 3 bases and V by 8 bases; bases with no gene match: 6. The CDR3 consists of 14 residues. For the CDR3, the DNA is TGTGCCAGCTCAGAGACTAGCGGAACAGATACGCAGTATTTT. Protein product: CASSETSGTDTQYF.

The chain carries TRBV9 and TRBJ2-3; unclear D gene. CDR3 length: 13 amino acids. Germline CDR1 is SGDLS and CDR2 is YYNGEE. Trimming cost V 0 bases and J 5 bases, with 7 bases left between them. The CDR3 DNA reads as TGTGCCAGCAGCGTAGACTTTGGAGATACGCAGTATTTT. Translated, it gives CASSVDFGDTQYF.

DNA of the CDR3: TGTGCCAGCAGCCCGACTAGCGGAACCTACAATGAGCAGTTCTTC. It codes for CASSPTSGTYNEQFF. The chain recombines TRBV5-4 with TRBJ2-1, with 9 bases matching TRBD2. Germline loops: CDR1 SGHNT, CDR2 YYREEE (reference sequence). The junction had 4 bases not matched to a gene; V was cut back by 4 bases and J by 2 bases. This CDR3 is 15 amino acids long.

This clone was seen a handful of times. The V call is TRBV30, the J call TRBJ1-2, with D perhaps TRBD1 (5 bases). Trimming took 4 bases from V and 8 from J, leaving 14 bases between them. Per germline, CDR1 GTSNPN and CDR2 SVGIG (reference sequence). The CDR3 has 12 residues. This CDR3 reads CAWTPGGIGYTF. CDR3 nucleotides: TGTGCCTGGACCCCGGGGGGGATCGGCTACACCTTC.

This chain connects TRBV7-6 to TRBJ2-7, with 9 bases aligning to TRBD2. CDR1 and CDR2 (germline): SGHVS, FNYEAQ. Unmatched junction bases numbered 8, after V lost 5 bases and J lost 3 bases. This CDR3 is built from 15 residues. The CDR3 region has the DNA TGTGCCAGCAGCACCCGACTAGCGGCATACTACGAGCAGTACTTC. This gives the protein CASSTRLAAYYEQYF.

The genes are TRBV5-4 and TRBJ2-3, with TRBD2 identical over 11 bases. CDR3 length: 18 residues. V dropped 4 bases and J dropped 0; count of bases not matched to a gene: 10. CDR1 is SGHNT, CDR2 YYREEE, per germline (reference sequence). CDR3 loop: CASSAGLAGTASTDTQYF. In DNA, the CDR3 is TGTGCCAGCAGCGCAGGACTAGCGGGTACTGCTAGCACAGATACGCAGTATTTT.

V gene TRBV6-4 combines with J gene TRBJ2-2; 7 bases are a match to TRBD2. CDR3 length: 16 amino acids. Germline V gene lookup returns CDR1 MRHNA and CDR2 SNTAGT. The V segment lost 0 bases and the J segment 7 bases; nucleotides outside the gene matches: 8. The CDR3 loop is CASSDSSAGENGELFF. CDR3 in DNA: TGTGCCAGCAGTGACTCGAGTGCGGGAGAGAACGGGGAGCTGTTTTTT.

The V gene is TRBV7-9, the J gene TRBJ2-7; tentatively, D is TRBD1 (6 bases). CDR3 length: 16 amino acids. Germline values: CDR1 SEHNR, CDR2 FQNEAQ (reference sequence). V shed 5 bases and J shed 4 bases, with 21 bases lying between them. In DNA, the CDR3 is TGTGCCAGCAGCACACACCTCAGGGGCTCCAGTTACGAGCAGTACTTC. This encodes CASSTHLRGSSYEQYF.

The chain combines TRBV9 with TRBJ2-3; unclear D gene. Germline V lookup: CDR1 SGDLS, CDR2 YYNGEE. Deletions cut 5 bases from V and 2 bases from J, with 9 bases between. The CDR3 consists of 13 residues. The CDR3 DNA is TGTGCCAGCAGTCAGAGGTTCACAGATACGCAGTATTTT. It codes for CASSQRFTDTQYF.

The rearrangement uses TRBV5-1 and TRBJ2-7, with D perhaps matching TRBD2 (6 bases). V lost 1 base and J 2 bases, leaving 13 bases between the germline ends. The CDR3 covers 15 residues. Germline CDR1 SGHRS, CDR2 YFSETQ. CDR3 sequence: CASSLSGGDPYEQYF. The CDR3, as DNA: TGCGCCAGCAGCTTGAGTGGCGGGGATCCCTACGAGCAGTACTTC. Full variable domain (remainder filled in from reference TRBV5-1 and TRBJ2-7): KAGVTQTPRYLIKTRGQQVTLSCSPISGHRSVSWYQQTPGQGLQFLFEYFSETQRNKGNFPGRFSGRQFSNSRSEMNVSTLELGDSALYLCASSLSGGDPYEQYFGPGTRLTVT.

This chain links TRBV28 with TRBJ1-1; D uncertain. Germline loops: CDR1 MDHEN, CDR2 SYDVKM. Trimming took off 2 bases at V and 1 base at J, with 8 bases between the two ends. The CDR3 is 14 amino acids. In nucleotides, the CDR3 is TGTGCCAGCAGTTTAAGCGTGAGGAACACTGAAGCTTTCTTT. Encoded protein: CASSLSVRNTEAFF. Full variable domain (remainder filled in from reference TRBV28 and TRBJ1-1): DVKVTQSSRYLVKRTGEKVFLECVQDMDHENMFWYRQDPGLGLRLIYFSYDVKMKEKGDIPEGYSVSREKKERFSLILESASTNQTSMYLCASSLSVRNTEAFFGQGTRLTVV.

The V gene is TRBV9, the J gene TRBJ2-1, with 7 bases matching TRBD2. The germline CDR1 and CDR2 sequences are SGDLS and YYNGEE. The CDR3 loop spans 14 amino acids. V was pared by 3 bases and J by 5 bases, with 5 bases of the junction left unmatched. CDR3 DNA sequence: TGTGCCAGCAGCGCGCCGACTAGCCACAATGAGCAGTTCTTC. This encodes CASSAPTSHNEQFF.

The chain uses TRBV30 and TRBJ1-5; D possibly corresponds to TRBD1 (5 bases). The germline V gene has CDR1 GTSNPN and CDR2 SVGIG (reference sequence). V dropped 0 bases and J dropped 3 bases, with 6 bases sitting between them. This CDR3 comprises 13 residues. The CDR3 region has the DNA TGTGCCTGGAGTGTGACAGCCAATCAGCCCCAGCATTTT. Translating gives CAWSVTANQPQHF.

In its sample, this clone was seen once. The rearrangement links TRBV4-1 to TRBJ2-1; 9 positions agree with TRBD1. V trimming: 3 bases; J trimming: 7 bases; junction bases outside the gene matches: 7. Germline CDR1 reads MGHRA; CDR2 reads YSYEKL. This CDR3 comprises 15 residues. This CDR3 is CASSQGTGIGNEQFF. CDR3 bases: TGCGCCAGCAGCCAGGGGACAGGGATTGGGAATGAGCAGTTCTTC.

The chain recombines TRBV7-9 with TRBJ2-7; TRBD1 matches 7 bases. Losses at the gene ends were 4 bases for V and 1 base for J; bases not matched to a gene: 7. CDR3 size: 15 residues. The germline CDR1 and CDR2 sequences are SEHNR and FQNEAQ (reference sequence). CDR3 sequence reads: CASSSGQAVSYEQYF. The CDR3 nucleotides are TGTGCCAGCAGCTCCGGACAGGCTGTTTCCTACGAGCAGTACTTC.

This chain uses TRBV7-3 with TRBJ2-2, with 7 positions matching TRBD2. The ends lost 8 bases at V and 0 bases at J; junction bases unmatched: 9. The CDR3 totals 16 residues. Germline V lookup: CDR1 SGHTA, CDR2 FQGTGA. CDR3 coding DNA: TGTGCCAGCGCAGTAACTAGCGCGGCGAACACCGGGGAGCTGTTTTTT. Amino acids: CASAVTSAANTGELFF.

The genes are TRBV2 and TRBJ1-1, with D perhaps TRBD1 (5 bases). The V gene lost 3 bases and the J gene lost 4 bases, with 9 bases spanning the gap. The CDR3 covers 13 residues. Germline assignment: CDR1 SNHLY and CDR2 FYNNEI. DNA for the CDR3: TGTGCCAGCAGTGAGTCGGGGGGCACTGAAGCTTTCTTT. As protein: CASSESGGTEAFF.

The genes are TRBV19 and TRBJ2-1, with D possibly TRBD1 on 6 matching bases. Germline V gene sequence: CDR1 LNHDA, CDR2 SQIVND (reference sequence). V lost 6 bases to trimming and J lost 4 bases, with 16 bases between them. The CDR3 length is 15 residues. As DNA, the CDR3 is TGTGCCAGTAGGAGTCAGGGGCCAGGTTACAATGAGCAGTTCTTC. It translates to CASRSQGPGYNEQFF.

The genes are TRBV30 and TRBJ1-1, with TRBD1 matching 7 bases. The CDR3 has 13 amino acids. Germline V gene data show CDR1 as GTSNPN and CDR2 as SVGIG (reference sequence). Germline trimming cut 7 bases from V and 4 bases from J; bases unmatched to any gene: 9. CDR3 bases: TGTGCCTCTGAATCATACAGGGGCACTGAAGCTTTCTTT. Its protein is CASESYRGTEAFF. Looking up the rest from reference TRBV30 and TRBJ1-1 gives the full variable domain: SQTIHQWPATLVQPVGSPLSLECTVEGTSNPNLYWYRQAAGRGLQLLFYSVGIGQISSEVPQNLSASRPQDRQFILSSKKLLLSDSGFYLCASESYRGTEAFFGQGTRLTVV.

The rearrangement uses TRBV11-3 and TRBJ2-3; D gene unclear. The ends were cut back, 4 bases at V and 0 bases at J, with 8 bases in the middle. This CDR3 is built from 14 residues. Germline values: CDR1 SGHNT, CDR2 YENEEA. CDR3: CASSSTSSTDTQYF. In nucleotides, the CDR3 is TGTGCCAGCAGCTCAACATCTAGCACAGATACGCAGTATTTT.